The source of this TCR beta chain is a study of blood T cells in healthy people across ages (dated by TCRdb to the mid-2010s). At the level of the whole study: In model experiments, roughly one uniquely barcoded TCR beta cDNA molecule per two T cells was captured by template switching. Donors were grouped into four age groups: young (average 16 years), middle-aged (39), aged (62) and long-lived (approximately 82). To avoid experimental bias, donors of different ages were spread randomly across the sequencing lanes. To track age-related changes in TCR beta repertoire diversity, the study relied on deep sequencing normalized with unique cDNA molecular identifiers. Two additional independent replicas of 1 million unique cDNA reads from the same blood draw were analyzed for two donors (one aged 18 to 29 and one aged 80 or older). Overall results and qualifications from the work: Compared with the aged group, the long-lived group had more naive CD4+ T cells, fewer expanded clones and increased TCR diversity, suggesting age selection. There was a strong correlation between observed TCR beta diversity and the percentage of naive T cells measured by flow cytometry. Bulk unsorted PBMC profiling prevented conclusive comparison of naive and antigen-experienced compartments. Total diversity estimates from one million sequenced T cells were considered lower bounds and underestimates. Donor CMV infection status was unknown, potentially confounding age-related changes in expanded clonotypes. Observed TCR beta diversity per million T cells fell roughly linearly with age, and a significant reduction was already apparent by age roughly 41.

The donors were 40 or so Caucasian individuals from Russia, aged roughly 6 to 90 years, who were systemically healthy. Approximately 9.7 milliliters of peripheral blood were drawn from each donor into EDTA-treated Vacutainer tubes. Ficoll-Paque density-gradient centrifugation was used to isolate PBMCs, with at least 7 million per sample. Total RNA was extracted from PBMCs with Trizol reagent, with at least 6 micrograms obtained per sample. For every donor, an aliquot of PBMCs went through flow cytometry to measure the percentages of naive CD45RAhigh/CD27high T cells. Taken from cysteine to phenylalanine, the CDR3 has 12 residues. The CDR3 DNA has 36 bases and is translated from base 1. From a lookup of the germline V gene, CDR1 and CDR2 are MGHDK and SYGVNS. V loses 1 base, J loses 7 bases, and the germline ends lie 5 bases apart. Concerning this clonotype: There is no known antigen for this receptor. Base qualities were left out, and no much larger clone turns up one base away.

The library was generated by 5' RACE. Sequencing was carried out with an Illumina HiSeq 2500. A second PCR of roughly 6 to 11 cycles was run with a J-beta primer mix and a sample-barcoded 5' primer. A unique molecular identifier was introduced onto each TCR beta cDNA molecule by a template-switch 5' adaptor carrying 12 random nucleotides. At least 2.5 million CDR3-containing paired-end reads were obtained from each sample. First-strand cDNA synthesis was performed from all RNA using the Mint cDNA synthesis kit, with priming by a TRBC-specific oligonucleotide. All cDNA was treated with uracil-DNA glycosylase and then went through a first 18-cycle PCR with the universal primers M1SS and BC2_uni_R. On the study's bioinformatics: For normalization, 1 million high-quality reads, each with a distinct molecular identifier, were randomly selected from each sample. Reads with shared molecular identifiers were discarded instead of being binned into consensus sequences. MiTCR, set to a Q25 quality threshold and the strictest error-elimination algorithm, was used for CDR3 identification, clonotype clustering and error correction. A nonparametric unseen species model with Euler transformation was used to estimate a lower bound on total TCR beta diversity. In TCRdb, the public reads were trimmed at Q25 with fastp and aligned with MiXCR, with productive beta chains retained. Each CDR3 protein gets just one entry, which takes the most common genes and DNA from the rows behind it. Here the V and J calls rest on TCRdb's processing, not on the authors' analysis. The sample table contains 1 million or so distinct CDR3 sequences; only one count was recorded for 35% to 50% of them. In total, the top ten clones hold about 20% of the sample.

The sequence joins TRBV25-1 to TRBJ2-1; a confident D gene designation cannot be given. The sample was blood. This clonotype was obtained from a woman aged 60 to 75 in good health. The CDR3 here reads CASSEFRNEQFF. The bases are TGTGCCAGCAGTGAATTTAGGAATGAGCAGTTCTTC.